These 5 T cell receptor beta chains were all obtained from the same sample, sequenced in a study of radiation and T cells in renal cell carcinoma. Stated time point: baseline pretreatment blood. The treatment here: 15 Gy SBRT to primary tumor, nephrectomy 4 weeks later. This table comes from immunoSEQ multiplex PCR, and its TCRdb copy is limited to in-frame clones, with some not included. The top ten hold roughly 8% of the sample, which has around 94,000 clones, 86% seen once. Source: blood, taken from a patient whose treatment included radiotherapy and nephrectomy. These receptors all come from a man aged 50 or older with renal cell carcinoma.

V gene TRBV9 combines with J gene TRBJ2-2; 10 nucleotides line up with TRBD2. Germline lookup yields CDR1 SGDLS and CDR2 YYNGEE. After removal of 0 bases from V and 8 bases from J, the junction contained 13 bases not matched to a gene. The CDR3 consists of 18 residues. CDR3 nucleotides: TGTGCCAGCAGCGTAGGGGCAGGAAGCGGGGGGGCCCCAGGGGAGCTGTTTTTT. It translates to CASSVGAGSGGAPGELFF.

The chain uses TRBV6-1 and TRBJ2-7, with D perhaps matching TRBD2 (6 bases). Between the trimmed V and J ends, which lost 6 bases and 3 bases, there was a span of 12 bases. The CDR3 sequence is 13 residues long. CDR1 is MNHNS and CDR2 is SASEGT in the germline V gene. DNA for the CDR3: TGTGCCAGCAGCAGGACTAAAGGCTACGAGCAGTACTTC. Translated, it gives CASSRTKGYEQYF.

This clone has only a few counts. This chain uses TRBV19 with TRBJ1-1, with 7 bases lining up with TRBD1. Trimming at V came to 6 bases and at J to 1 base, leaving 5 bases not matched to a gene. In germline, CDR1 is LNHDA, CDR2 SQIVND (reference sequence). The CDR3 contains 14 residues. CDR3 DNA sequence: TGTGCCAGTAGCGCGGACAGGTGGAACACTGAAGCTTTCTTT. Its protein is CASSADRWNTEAFF. Full variable domain (outside the CDR3, taken from reference TRBV19 and TRBJ1-1): DGGITQSPKYLFRKEGQNVTLSCEQNLNHDAMYWYRQDPGQGLRLIYYSQIVNDFQKGDIAEGYSVSREKKESFPLTVTSAQKNPTAFYLCASSADRWNTEAFFGQGTRLTVV.

Written as DNA, the CDR3 is TGTGCCAGCAGCCTTGGACTAGCGGGGCTCGGGCAGTTCTTC. Translation: CASSLGLAGLGQFF. V and J are TRBV14 and TRBJ2-1; 12 positions match TRBD2. This CDR3 is 14 amino acids long. With V trimmed by 4 bases and J by 12 bases, 7 bases remained unmatched. Germline lookup yields CDR1 SGHDN and CDR2 FVKESK.

The chain is built from TRBV10-3 and TRBJ2-7; the D call may be TRBD1 or TRBD2 (5 bases each). This CDR3 spans 13 amino acids. V lost 6 bases to trimming and J lost 3 bases, with 12 bases between them. Germline V CDR1 and CDR2: ENHRY, SYGVKD. As DNA, the CDR3 is TGTGCCATCAGAGCCGGGACCTACTACGAGCAGTACTTC. This sequence encodes CAIRAGTYYEQYF.